This is a list of T cell receptor beta chains from one sample in a study of blood T cell repertoires in COVID-19. Measured with immunoSEQ multiplex PCR; TCRdb has only the in-frame clones, and not every one. The sample has around 130,000 clones, approximately 84% seen once; the top ten hold over 1.1%. The sample was peripheral blood. All receptors come from a man aged 55 to 70 with acute or convalescent COVID-19. CDR3s include the opening cysteine and the closing phenylalanine or tryptophan. The D gene is left open where the match is weak. Clone sizes are given selectively: once, few, many, or a class where the clone is expanded.

TRBV27	.	TRBD2	TRBJ2-5	CATSWRGGEETQYF	TGTGCCACCAGTTGGCGGGGGGGGGAAGAGACCCAGTACTTC
TRBV9	.	.	TRBJ1-1	CASSVGQVTEAFF	TGTGCCAGCAGCGTAGGACAGGTCACTGAAGCTTTCTTT
TRBV19	.	.	TRBJ1-5	CASSIAGGDQPQHF	TGTGCCAGTAGTATAGCAGGAGGGGATCAGCCCCAGCATTTT
TRBV24-1	.	TRBD1	TRBJ2-1	CATSLGQGPNEQFF	TGTGCCACCAGCCTGGGACAGGGGCCCAATGAGCAGTTCTTC
TRBV19	.	.	TRBJ1-4	CATARGRLTDKNEKLFF	TGTGCCACCGCGCGGGGGAGATTGACGGATAAAAACGAAAAACTGTTTTTT
TRBV19	.	TRBD1	TRBJ2-2	CASSILGQGTNTGELFF	TGTGCCAGTAGTATACTCGGACAGGGGACGAACACCGGGGAGCTGTTTTTT
TRBV7-3	.	TRBD2	TRBJ2-3	CASSPGGASTDTQYF	TGTGCCAGCAGCCCGGGGGGGGCGAGCACAGATACGCAGTATTTT
TRBV9	.	TRBD2	TRBJ2-7	CASSPRLAELSYEQYF	TGTGCCAGCAGCCCGAGACTAGCGGAACTCAGCTACGAGCAGTACTTC
TRBV5-1	.	TRBD1	TRBJ1-3	CASSRTGFENTIYF	TGCGCCAGCAGTCGGACAGGTTTTGAAAACACCATATATTTT
TRBV19	once	TRBD1	TRBJ1-2	CASSSGTGGRYTF	TGTGCCAGTAGTAGCGGGACAGGAGGGCGCTACACCTTC
TRBV30	.	TRBD1	TRBJ1-2	CAWSAPNRGHYGYTF	TGTGCCTGGAGTGCTCCTAACAGGGGGCACTATGGCTACACCTTC
TRBV6-1	.	TRBD2	TRBJ2-1	CASSTSGRAYNEQFF	TGTGCCAGCAGTACTAGCGGGAGAGCCTACAATGAGCAGTTCTTC
TRBV9	.	TRBD2	TRBJ2-1	CASSGTSGRGPNEQFF	TGTGCCAGCAGCGGGACTAGCGGACGGGGGCCCAATGAGCAGTTCTTC
TRBV4-1	once	TRBD1	TRBJ1-2	CASSHLPGQGDYGYTF	TGCGCCAGCAGCCATCTACCGGGACAGGGCGACTATGGCTACACCTTC
TRBV24-1	.	.	TRBJ2-3	CATSDPGAFHTSTDTQYF	TGTGCCACCAGTGATCCAGGGGCCTTCCATACTAGCACAGATACGCAGTATTTT
TRBV11-2	.	TRBD2	TRBJ2-1	CASSLRLAGGQDEQFF	TGTGCCAGCAGCTTAAGACTAGCGGGGGGGCAGGATGAGCAGTTCTTC
TRBV5-4	few	.	TRBJ1-4	CASSLVGEKLFF	TGTGCCAGCAGCTTGGTGGGCGAAAAACTGTTTTTT
TRBV7-2	.	TRBD1	TRBJ1-1	CASSSWTGGNTEAFF	TGTGCCAGCAGCTCTTGGACAGGGGGCAACACTGAAGCTTTCTTT
TRBV3-1/TRBV3-2	.	.	TRBJ1-1	CASSQQVTEAFF	TGTGCCAGCAGCCAACAGGTCACTGAAGCTTTCTTT
TRBV5-4	few	TRBD1	TRBJ1-2	CASSLQGAGGYTF	TGTGCCAGCAGCTTGCAGGGGGCAGGAGGCTACACCTTC
TRBV4-1	once	.	TRBJ2-4	CASSQAGGQDIQYF	TGCGCCAGCAGCCAAGCGGGGGGCCAGGACATTCAGTACTTC
TRBV3-1/TRBV3-2	.	.	TRBJ2-7	CASSQGPARSYEQYF	TGTGCCAGCAGTCAAGGACCAGCGCGCTCCTACGAGCAGTACTTC
TRBV6-5	.	.	TRBJ1-6	CASSLRESPLHF	TGTGCCAGCAGCCTCCGGGAATCACCCCTCCACTTT
TRBV12-3/TRBV12-4	few	.	TRBJ2-1	CASTTGGANEQFF	TGTGCCAGCACCACCGGGGGTGCCAATGAGCAGTTCTTC
TRBV5-1	few	TRBD1	TRBJ1-2	CASSITGGGGYGYTF	TGCGCCAGCAGCATAACAGGGGGAGGAGGCTATGGCTACACCTTC
TRBV7-2	.	TRBD1	TRBJ1-1	CASTQGQENTEAFF	TGTGCCAGCACCCAGGGACAGGAGAACACTGAAGCTTTCTTT
TRBV7-3	.	TRBD2	TRBJ2-1	CASSPSRTSRNNEQFF	TGTGCCAGCAGCCCATCAAGGACTAGCCGAAACAATGAGCAGTTCTTC
TRBV6-1	.	.	TRBJ2-7	CASSEPGKPPYEQYF	TGTGCCAGCAGTGAACCAGGGAAACCCCCCTACGAGCAGTACTTC
TRBV18	.	TRBD2	TRBJ2-7	CASSPPNLAGGYEQYF	TGTGCCAGCTCACCACCGAATCTAGCGGGGGGCTACGAGCAGTACTTC
TRBV7-8	.	.	TRBJ1-2	CASSPTGPGGYTF	TGTGCCAGCAGCCCAACAGGGCCTGGGGGCTACACCTTC
TRBV7-3	.	.	TRBJ2-3	CASSPGSPTDTQYF	TGTGCCAGCAGCCCCGGGAGTCCAACAGATACGCAGTATTTT
TRBV6-5	.	.	TRBJ2-3	CASSYSSQGTDTQYF	TGTGCCAGCAGTTACTCGAGTCAGGGGACAGATACGCAGTATTTT
TRBV7-3	.	.	TRBJ2-3	CASSIGLSGTDTQYF	TGTGCCAGCAGCATTGGACTTTCGGGCACAGATACGCAGTATTTT
TRBV3-1/TRBV3-2	.	TRBD2	TRBJ2-3	CASLREGTATQYF	TGTGCCTCCCTCCGGGAGGGAACGGCTACGCAGTATTTT
TRBV28	once	.	TRBJ1-5	CASKTETGNSNQPQHF	TGTGCCAGCAAAACAGAAACAGGTAATAGCAATCAGCCCCAGCATTTT
TRBV30	.	.	TRBJ2-5	CAWSAWRSMGETQYF	TGTGCCTGGAGTGCATGGAGGAGTATGGGGGAGACCCAGTACTTC
TRBV10-3	.	.	TRBJ2-5	CAISDIGGLQKTQYF	TGTGCCATCAGTGATATCGGAGGGCTTCAAAAGACCCAGTACTTC
TRBV9	.	.	TRBJ1-6	CASSQQATNSPLHF	TGTGCCAGCAGCCAACAGGCGACGAATTCACCCCTCCACTTT
TRBV6-5	.	TRBD1	TRBJ1-4	CASSRDRGGEKLFF	TGTGCCAGCAGCCGGGACAGGGGAGGTGAAAAACTGTTTTTT
TRBV27	.	TRBD2	TRBJ2-7	CASSLTGLAGGGQYF	TGTGCCAGCAGTTTAACCGGGCTAGCGGGAGGAGGGCAGTACTTC
TRBV5-1	.	TRBD1	TRBJ2-3	CASSPRQGAPTDTQYF	TGCGCCAGCAGCCCTCGACAGGGGGCTCCCACAGATACGCAGTATTTT
TRBV27	.	TRBD1	TRBJ1-2	CASGSSGRGRLNF	TGTGCCAGCGGATCCAGCGGGAGGGGGCGACTAAATTTC